This TCR beta chain was sequenced during a study of blood T cells in healthy people across ages. Germline values: CDR1 GTSNPN, CDR2 SVGIG (reference sequence). The CDR3 is made up of 13 amino acids. Trimming pared 2 bases from V and 6 bases from J, leaving 11 bases between. A J-beta primer mix and a sample-barcoded 5' primer were used in a second PCR of roughly 6 to 12 cycles. TCRdb re-called the 5' RACE reads through MiXCR, storing one row per CDR3 protein. Of more than 800,000 distinct CDR3 sequences in the sample, about 28% were seen once. This clonotype showed up many times. Peripheral blood, roughly 9.3 milliliters per donor, was collected.

The sequence derives from an elderly woman in good health. This rearrangement joins TRBV30 to TRBJ2-1, with D unclear. The sequencing input was blood. The CDR3 sequence: CAWSMNILNEQFF. CDR3 DNA: TGTGCCTGGAGTATGAATATCCTCAATGAGCAGTTCTTC.